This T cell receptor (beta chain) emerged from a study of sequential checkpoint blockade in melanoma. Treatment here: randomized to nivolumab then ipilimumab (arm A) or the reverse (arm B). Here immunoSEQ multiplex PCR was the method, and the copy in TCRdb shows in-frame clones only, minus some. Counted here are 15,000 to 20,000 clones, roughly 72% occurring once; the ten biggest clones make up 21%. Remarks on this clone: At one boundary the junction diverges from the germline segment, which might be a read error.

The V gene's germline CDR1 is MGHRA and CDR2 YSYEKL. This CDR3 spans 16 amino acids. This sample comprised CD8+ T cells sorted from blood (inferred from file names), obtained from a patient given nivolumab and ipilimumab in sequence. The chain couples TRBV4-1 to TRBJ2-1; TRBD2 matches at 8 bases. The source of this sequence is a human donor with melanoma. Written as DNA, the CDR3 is TGTGCCAGCAGACCCAGCGTTGCGGGAGGCTACAATGAGCAGTTCTTC. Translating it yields CASRPSVAGGYNEQFF.